Each of the 10 T cell receptor beta chains below was sequenced from the same sample in a study of cytotoxic CD8 clonotypes in ibrutinib-treated CLL. The repertoire was sequenced with immunoSEQ multiplex PCR; TCRdb's copy has only in-frame clones and lacks some. The sample shows about 160,000 clones, 70% to 85% of them seen only once. Material: PBMCs, obtained after 24 months of ibrutinib treatment. These receptors all stem from a human donor with chronic lymphocytic leukemia.

J is TRBJ2-6 and V is TRBV6-5; D remains ambiguous. Germline V CDR1 and CDR2: MNHEY, SVGAGI. The CDR3 has 14 amino acids. V lost 7 bases and J lost 4, with 11 bases in between. CDR3: CASTNPRGANVLTF. CDR3 nucleotides: TGTGCCAGCACGAACCCGAGGGGGGCCAACGTCCTGACTTTC.

Concerning this clone: The identical CDR3 is also encoded by other nucleotide sequences in the sample. The V call is TRBV7-3, the J call TRBJ1-1; no clear D gene. The V end lost 0 bases, the J end lost 2 bases, and 4 bases lay between the germline ends. This CDR3 contains 13 residues. Germline CDR1 reads SGHTA; CDR2 reads FQGTGA. The CDR3 loop reads CASSLTGNTEAFF. DNA for the CDR3: TGTGCCAGCAGCTTAACGGGTAACACTGAAGCTTTCTTT.

The chain employs TRBV7-9 and TRBJ1-3, with D unresolved. The length of the CDR3 is 15 residues. Trimming cost V 8 bases and J 0 bases, with 14 bases left between them. From germline, CDR1 is SEHNR and CDR2 FQNEAQ (reference sequence). The chain's CDR3 is CASLRPSSSGNTIYF. The CDR3 nucleotides read TGTGCCAGCCTAAGGCCGTCTTCCTCTGGAAACACCATATATTTT.

This clone was observed a few times. This chain uses TRBV10-3 with TRBJ2-5; D is ambiguous. V lost 4 bases, J lost 4 bases, and 4 bases lay in between. This CDR3 spans 11 amino acids. CDR1 is ENHRY and CDR2 is SYGVKD in the germline V gene. CDR3 in DNA: TGTGCCATCAGTGGTGGAGAGACCCAGTACTTC. Amino acids: CAISGGETQYF.

V and J are TRBV18 and TRBJ2-2, with 8 bases that match TRBD1. The CDR3 spans 15 residues. Losses at the gene ends were 4 bases for V and 0 bases for J; bases not matched to a gene: 1. Germline loops: CDR1 KGHSH, CDR2 LQKENI. The CDR3 nucleotides read TGTGCCAGCTCACGGGGACAGGCGAACACCGGGGAGCTGTTTTTT. It specifies CASSRGQANTGELFF.

This clone was counted a few times. V is TRBV6-1 and J is TRBJ1-5; D is uncertain. This CDR3 has 12 amino acids. Germline loops: CDR1 MNHNS, CDR2 SASEGT. Trimming removed 10 bases from V and 7 bases from J, with 14 bases in between. CDR3: CATDWGGQPQHF. In nucleotides, the CDR3 is TGTGCCACCGACTGGGGTGGGCAGCCCCAGCATTTT.

In its sample, this clone was seen once. This chain uses TRBV19 with TRBJ2-5; tentative D call: TRBD2 (7 bases). CDR3 length: 15 residues. V lost 3 bases and J 0 bases, leaving 11 bases between the germline ends. Germline V CDR1 and CDR2: LNHDA, SQIVND (reference sequence). The CDR3, as DNA: TGTGCCAGTAGTATCGGGGGGCGCAACCAAGAGACCCAGTACTTC. It is translated as CASSIGGRNQETQYF.

This clone was recorded many times. V usage is TRBV5-4 and J usage is TRBJ2-1, with 12 nucleotides matching TRBD2. Trimming removed 0 bases from V and 9 bases from J; junction bases left unmatched: 1. The germline CDR1 and CDR2 sequences are SGHNT and YYREEE (reference sequence). The CDR3 runs to 14 residues. CDR3 residues: CASSLATSGSEQFF. DNA for the CDR3: TGTGCCAGCAGCTTGGCGACTAGCGGGAGTGAGCAGTTCTTC.

The rearrangement joins TRBV28 to TRBJ2-7; 7 bases line up with TRBD1. The V gene end was trimmed by 7 bases and the J gene end by 0 bases; junction bases not matched to a gene: 12. The CDR3 sequence is 16 residues long. The germline gives CDR1 MDHEN, CDR2 SYDVKM. In DNA, the CDR3 is TGTGCCAGCACTTCAGGCGGCAGGGGGAGCTCCTACGAGCAGTACTTC. It specifies CASTSGGRGSSYEQYF.

The chain has TRBV18 and TRBJ1-6; D possibly corresponds to TRBD1 (6 bases). Per the germline V gene, CDR1 is KGHSH and CDR2 is LQKENI. The CDR3 is 16 amino acids. V lost 1 base and J 7 bases, leaving 14 bases between the germline ends. The CDR3 nucleotides are TGTGCCAGCTCACCACGGGGGGCAGATAGCAATTCACCCCTCCACTTT. It codes for CASSPRGADSNSPLHF.